This is a list of T cell receptor beta chains from one sample in a study of T-cell reconstitution after alpha-beta-depleted transplantation in children. TCRdb re-called the PCR reads with MiXCR, one entry per CDR3 protein. The table shows about 600,000 distinct CDR3 sequences, with around 23% occurring only once. The source material was PBMCs, mostly from graft donor cells, sampled 360 days after TCRalphabeta/CD19-depleted stem cell transplant. These receptors were obtained from a boy less than two years old who had a stem cell transplant for acute myeloid leukemia, so the T cells may come from the graft donor. The CDR3 runs from the conserved cysteine through the conserved F or W. Fields, in order: J gene, D gene, clone size, V gene, CDR3 protein, CDR3 DNA. The D gene is left open where the match is weak. Clone size is stated in some rows and not others, as once, few, many or a class when expanded.

TRBJ1-6 . . TRBV25-1 CASSEGWASSYNSPLHF TGTGCCAGCAGTGAAGGTTGGGCGAGCTCCTATAATTCACCCCTCCACTTT
TRBJ2-4 TRBD1 many TRBV5-1 CASSYRQGLAKNIQYF TGCGCCAGCAGCTACCGACAGGGATTAGCCAAAAACATTCAGTACTTC
TRBJ2-2 TRBD1 few TRBV10-1 CANRTGQGEKNTGELFF TGCGCCAATAGAACGGGACAGGGGGAAAAGAACACCGGGGAGCTGTTTTTT
TRBJ1-1 . . TRBV18 CASSPVGTEAFF TGTGCCAGCTCACCGGTAGGGACTGAAGCTTTCTTT
TRBJ2-6 . many TRBV7-3 CASSLYVGSNSGANVLTF TGTGCCAGCAGCTTATATGTCGGGTCCAACTCTGGGGCCAACGTCCTGACTTTC
TRBJ2-1 . few TRBV12-3/TRBV12-4 CASSSLTRYNEQFF TGTGCCAGCAGTTCCCTAACACGCTACAATGAGCAGTTCTTC
TRBJ1-1 . . TRBV5-1 CASSFRGGGAFF TGCGCCAGCAGCTTCAGGGGCGGAGGAGCTTTCTTT
TRBJ1-2 . few TRBV28 CASSLPGTPDGYTF TGTGCCAGCAGCCTACCCGGGACACCTGATGGCTACACCTTC
TRBJ1-2 TRBD1 . TRBV29-1 CSVAMGQYYGYTF TGCAGCGTTGCAATGGGACAGTACTATGGCTACACCTTC
TRBJ2-2 . few TRBV20-1 CSARQGSGYTGELFF TGCAGTGCTAGACAAGGGTCGGGGTACACCGGGGAGCTGTTTTTT
TRBJ1-3 . few TRBV12-3/TRBV12-4 CASSQGWTIYF TGTGCCAGCAGTCAGGGGTGGACCATATATTTT
TRBJ2-4 TRBD1 . TRBV5-1 CASSPYFMDRGRQNIQYF TGCGCCAGCAGCCCTTACTTTATGGACAGGGGGCGTCAAAACATTCAGTACTTC
TRBJ2-4 . many TRBV7-2 CASSFGPKNIQYF TGTGCCAGCAGCTTCGGACCCAAAAACATTCAGTACTTC
TRBJ2-7 TRBD1 . TRBV28 CASRTRDSGYEQYF TGTGCCAGCAGGACAAGGGACAGCGGTTACGAGCAGTACTTC
TRBJ2-3 . many TRBV27 CATRTATDTQYF TGTGCCACCCGGACAGCTACAGATACGCAGTATTTT
TRBJ2-3 . many TRBV29-1 CSGASTDTQYF TGCAGCGGGGCTAGCACAGATACGCAGTATTTT
TRBJ2-3 . few TRBV27 CASSFPPGSTDTQYF TGTGCCAGCAGTTTCCCCCCAGGGAGCACAGATACGCAGTATTTT
TRBJ2-7 . few TRBV6-2/TRBV6-3 CASSRYNYEQYF TGTGCCAGCAGCCGTTACAACTACGAGCAGTACTTC
TRBJ2-5 TRBD2 few TRBV5-1 CASSFLAGGILDQETQYF TGCGCCAGCAGCTTTCTAGCGGGGGGTATCCTTGATCAAGAGACCCAGTACTTC
TRBJ2-1 TRBD2 many TRBV20-1 CSATGLAVTSSYNEQFF TGCAGTGCTACAGGACTAGCGGTGACAAGCTCCTACAATGAGCAGTTCTTC
TRBJ2-3 . . TRBV20-1 CSEGRGVTDTQYF TGCAGTGAAGGGAGGGGGGTCACAGATACGCAGTATTTT
TRBJ2-5 TRBD2 . TRBV4-2 CASSHISGGEETQYF TGTGCCAGCAGCCACATCAGCGGGGGGGAAGAGACCCAGTACTTC
TRBJ1-1 . many TRBV19 CASRVQAQNTEAFF TGTGCCAGTAGGGTACAAGCCCAGAACACTGAAGCTTTCTTT
TRBJ1-1 . few TRBV29-1 CSVEDLDTGDAFF TGCAGCGTTGAAGATCTGGACACCGGCGACGCTTTCTTT
TRBJ2-3 TRBD2 few TRBV20-1 CSASGGDDTQYF TGCAGTGCTTCGGGAGGGGACGATACGCAGTATTTT
TRBJ2-7 . . TRBV24-1 CATSDADRSYEQYF TGTGCCACCAGTGATGCGGACAGATCCTACGAGCAGTACTTC
TRBJ2-1 TRBD2 many TRBV29-1 CSGAGLAGLDEQFF TGCAGCGGTGCCGGTCTAGCGGGGTTAGATGAGCAGTTCTTC
TRBJ1-6 . few TRBV12-3/TRBV12-4 CASNTGTSNSPLHF TGTGCCAGCAACACCGGGACATCAAATTCACCCCTCCACTTT
TRBJ2-5 TRBD2 few TRBV12-3/TRBV12-4 CASSLVAGGQETQYF TGTGCCAGCAGTTTAGTTGCGGGGGGGCAAGAGACCCAGTACTTC
TRBJ2-1 TRBD2 few TRBV10-1 CASSERGGPLNEQFF TGCGCCAGCAGTGAACGCGGGGGGCCGTTGAATGAGCAGTTCTTC
TRBJ2-1 . few TRBV6-1 CASSHYPRAYNEQFF TGTGCCAGCAGCCATTACCCTAGAGCCTACAATGAGCAGTTCTTC
TRBJ2-5 . many TRBV6-5 CASSYEGSQETQYF TGTGCCAGCAGTTACGAGGGGTCACAAGAGACCCAGTACTTC
TRBJ2-1 . many TRBV14 CASSQINGLSSYNEQFF TGTGCCAGCAGCCAAATTAACGGACTGAGCTCCTACAATGAGCAGTTCTTC
TRBJ2-2 . . TRBV6-5 CASSYSGGRVGELFF TGTGCCAGCAGTTACTCTGGGGGGCGGGTCGGGGAGCTGTTTTTT
TRBJ1-1 TRBD1 . TRBV5-1 CARADRDSGNTEAFF TGCGCCAGAGCCGACAGGGACAGTGGGAACACTGAAGCTTTCTTT
TRBJ1-4 . . TRBV20-1 CSAGDPNEKLFF TGCAGTGCCGGGGACCCGAATGAAAAACTGTTTTTT
TRBJ2-3 TRBD1 . TRBV6-5 CASSYQGAPDTQYF TGTGCCAGCAGTTACCAGGGGGCACCAGATACGCAGTATTTT
TRBJ2-3 . many TRBV4-1 CASSQDGRGGSTDTQYF TGCGCCAGCAGCCAAGATGGAAGAGGGGGGAGCACAGATACGCAGTATTTT
TRBJ2-3 TRBD1 many TRBV5-1 CASSSPTGEDTQYF TGCGCCAGCAGCTCCCCGACAGGGGAAGATACGCAGTATTTT
TRBJ2-1 . many TRBV18 CASSPTIRKDNEQFF TGTGCCAGCTCACCTACCATCAGAAAAGACAATGAGCAGTTCTTC
TRBJ2-5 TRBD1 once TRBV27 CASSLSVDRAETQYF TGTGCCAGCAGTTTATCGGTCGACAGGGCAGAGACCCAGTACTTC
TRBJ1-6 TRBD1 few TRBV20-1 CSARSDRVHSPLHF TGCAGTGCTAGGTCGGACAGGGTCCATTCACCCCTCCACTTT
TRBJ2-2 . many TRBV3-1 CASSQESRQATGELFF TGTGCCAGCAGCCAAGAGAGCCGGCAAGCAACCGGGGAGCTGTTTTTT
TRBJ1-4 . many TRBV12-3/TRBV12-4 CASTGQLNPATNEKLFF TGTGCCAGTACGGGGCAGCTTAACCCAGCAACTAATGAAAAACTGTTTTTT
TRBJ2-7 . . TRBV18 CASSDIPRTEQYF TGTGCCAGCTCCGATATTCCCAGGACCGAGCAGTACTTC
TRBJ1-1 . . TRBV5-6 CASSLGRGRNTEAFF TGTGCCAGCAGCTTGGGGAGGGGCAGGAACACTGAAGCTTTCTTT
TRBJ1-3 TRBD1 many TRBV20-1 CSARTGGNTIYF TGCAGTGCTCGGACAGGGGGAAACACCATATATTTT
TRBJ2-1 . few TRBV12-3/TRBV12-4 CALSRGGGPFAWGYNEQFF TGTGCCCTCTCGAGGGGAGGGGGGCCTTTTGCCTGGGGTTACAATGAGCAGTTCTTC
TRBJ2-7 . many TRBV12-3/TRBV12-4 CASSPRVSYEQYF TGTGCCAGCAGTCCCAGGGTTTCCTACGAGCAGTACTTC
TRBJ2-7 TRBD2 . TRBV20-1 CSASLGRGSSYEQYF TGCAGTGCTAGCCTAGGGCGGGGGTCTTCCTACGAGCAGTACTTC
TRBJ2-7 . . TRBV10-3 CAIKGGHEQYF TGTGCCATCAAGGGTGGCCACGAGCAGTACTTC
TRBJ2-2 . . TRBV6-2/TRBV6-3 CASSYSRGALRTGELFF TGTGCCAGCAGTTACTCGAGGGGGGCTCTTCGTACCGGGGAGCTGTTTTTT
TRBJ1-1 TRBD1 few TRBV20-1 CSAVRGREAFF TGCAGTGCTGTCAGGGGGCGAGAAGCTTTCTTT
TRBJ2-1 TRBD1 few TRBV12-3/TRBV12-4 CASSLAPPGGLWEQFF TGTGCCAGCAGTTTAGCGCCACCAGGGGGCCTCTGGGAGCAGTTCTTC